The subject of this entry is one TCR beta chain. The antigen is unknown. CDR1 and CDR2 (germline): MGHRA, YSYEKL. V was shortened by 1 base and J by 4 bases, with 10 bases between the two germline ends. The CDR3 loop spans 14 amino acids. This sample was taken from a study of shared clonotypes between healthy human individuals. CD45RO negativity and positive selection for CCR7 defined naive CD8 cells, a population that excluded terminally differentiated effector memory CD45RA+ cells. The assay was immunoSEQ multiplex PCR, and TCRdb's table has in-frame clones only and misses some. The profile shows about 650,000 clones, around 95% of them singletons. Study observations and caveats: The four-donor shared clonotypes exceeded non-shared clonotypes in generation probability, with non-shared ones scoring lower.

The sequence was collected from a woman under 40 in good health. The sample was naive CD8+ T cells sorted from blood. The rearrangement joins TRBV4-1 to TRBJ1-1; possibly TRBD1 for D (6 bases). As DNA, the CDR3 is TGCGCCAGCAGCCAAGTAGGCAGGGGCACTGAAGCTTTCTTT. Protein sequence: CASSQVGRGTEAFF.